This T cell receptor (beta chain) originates from a study of shared clonotypes between healthy human individuals. Positively selected for CCR7, the CD45RO-negative cells used as naive CD8 cells excluded terminally differentiated effector memory CD45RA+ cells. Sequenced by immunoSEQ multiplex PCR; TCRdb stores in-frame clones only, minus some. Of approximately 1.9 million clones in the sample, around 95% were seen once. V was clipped by 4 bases and J by 0 bases, with 25 bases between them. The CDR3 contains 19 residues. The germline V gene has CDR1 SGDLS and CDR2 YYNGEE. V usage is TRBV9 and J usage is TRBJ1-1; possibly TRBD1 for D (5 bases). Sequencing was done on a sample of naive CD8+ T cells from PBMCs. This TCR came from a man between 18 and 35 years old in good health. Some clones in this sample may be carry-over from other donors' samples. CDR3 nucleotides: TGTGCCAGCAGCCCTCTACCATTCGGAGGGGCGCTAATGAACACTGAAGCTTTCTTT. Amino acids: CASSPLPFGGALMNTEAFF. Looking up the rest from reference TRBV9 and TRBJ1-1 gives the full variable domain: DSGVTQTPKHLITATGQRVTLRCSPRSGDLSVYWYQQSLDQGLQFLIQYYNGEERAKGNILERFSAQQFPDLHSELNLSSLELGDSALYFCASSPLPFGGALMNTEAFFGQGTRLTVV.